These 2 T cell receptor beta chains originate from one sample sequenced in a study of OX40 agonist ivuxolimab in advanced cancers. Some clones are missing from TCRdb's copy, which holds only in-frame ones; the method was immunoSEQ multiplex PCR. The sample gives roughly 63,000 clones, about 88% of which show up once; around 12% is in the top ten. The material was CD4+ or CD8+ T cells sorted from blood, obtained in a trial of the OX40 agonist ivuxolimab. The receptors were gathered from an adult with an advanced solid tumor such as melanoma, head and neck, liver or kidney cancer.

The chain has TRBV28 and TRBJ1-5; D is perhaps TRBD1 (6 bases). CDR3 length: 15 amino acids. Germline CDR1 is MDHEN and CDR2 is SYDVKM. V lost 3 bases and J lost 2, with 11 bases in between. The chain's CDR3 is CASSLRGRGNQPQHF. In DNA, the CDR3 is TGTGCCAGCAGTTTGCGGGGGCGAGGCAATCAGCCCCAGCATTTT.

The chain recombines TRBV7-9 with TRBJ1-3; D is ambiguous. The V end was cut by 1 base, the J end by 4 bases, with 14 bases between. CDR1 is SEHNR and CDR2 is FQNEAQ in the germline V gene (reference sequence). There are 16 residues in the CDR3. The chain's CDR3 is CASSLGSQASGNTIYF. The CDR3 DNA is TGTGCCAGCAGCTTAGGCTCCCAGGCGTCGGGAAACACCATATATTTT. Complete variable domain (other parts from reference TRBV7-9 and TRBJ1-3): DTGVSQNPRHKITKRGQNVTFRCDPISEHNRLYWYRQTLGQGPEFLTYFQNEAQLEKSRLLSDRFSAERPKGSFSTLEIQRTEQGDSAMYLCASSLGSQASGNTIYFGEGSWLTVV.